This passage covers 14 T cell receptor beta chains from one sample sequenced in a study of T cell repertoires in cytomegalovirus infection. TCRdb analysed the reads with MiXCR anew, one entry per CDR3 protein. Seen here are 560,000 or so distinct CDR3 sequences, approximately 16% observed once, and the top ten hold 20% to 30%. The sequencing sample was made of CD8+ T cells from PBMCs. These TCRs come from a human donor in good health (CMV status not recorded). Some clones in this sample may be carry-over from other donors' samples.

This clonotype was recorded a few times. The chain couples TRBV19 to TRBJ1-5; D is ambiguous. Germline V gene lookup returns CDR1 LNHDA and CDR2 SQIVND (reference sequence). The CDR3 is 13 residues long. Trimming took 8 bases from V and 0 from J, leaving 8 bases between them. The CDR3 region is CASGPTSNQPQHF. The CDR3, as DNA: TGTGCCAGTGGGCCTACTAGCAATCAGCCCCAGCATTTT.

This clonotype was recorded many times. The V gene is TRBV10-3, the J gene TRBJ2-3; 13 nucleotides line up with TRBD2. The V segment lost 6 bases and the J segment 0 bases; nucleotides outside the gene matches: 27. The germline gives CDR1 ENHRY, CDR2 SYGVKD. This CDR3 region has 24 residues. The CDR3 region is CAISLTVLYTGKGTSGASTDTQYF. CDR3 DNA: TGTGCCATCAGCCTGACCGTACTTTATACAGGGAAGGGGACTAGCGGGGCCAGCACAGATACGCAGTATTTT.

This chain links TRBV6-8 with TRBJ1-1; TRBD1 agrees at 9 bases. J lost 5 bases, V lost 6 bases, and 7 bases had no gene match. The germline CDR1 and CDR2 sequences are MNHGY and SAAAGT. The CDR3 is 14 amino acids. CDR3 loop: CASRPTGGSTEAFF. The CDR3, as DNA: TGTGCCAGCAGACCTACAGGGGGCTCTACTGAAGCTTTCTTT.

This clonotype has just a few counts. The CDR3 bases are TGTGCCAGTAGTGCCGCGACAGGTGAAGCTTTCTTT. This encodes CASSAATGEAFF. The chain has TRBV19 and TRBJ1-1; tentatively, D is TRBD1 (6 bases). Trimming took 5 bases from V and 7 from J, leaving 11 bases between them. Germline V gene sequence: CDR1 LNHDA, CDR2 SQIVND (reference sequence). This CDR3 spans 12 amino acids.

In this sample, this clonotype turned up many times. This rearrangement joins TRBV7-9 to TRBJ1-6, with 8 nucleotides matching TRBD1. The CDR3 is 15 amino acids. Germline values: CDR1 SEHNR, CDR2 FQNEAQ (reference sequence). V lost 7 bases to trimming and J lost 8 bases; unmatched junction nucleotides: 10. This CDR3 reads CASIIVGQGDSPLHF. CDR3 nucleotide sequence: TGTGCCAGCATCATCGTCGGACAGGGTGATTCACCCCTCCACTTT.

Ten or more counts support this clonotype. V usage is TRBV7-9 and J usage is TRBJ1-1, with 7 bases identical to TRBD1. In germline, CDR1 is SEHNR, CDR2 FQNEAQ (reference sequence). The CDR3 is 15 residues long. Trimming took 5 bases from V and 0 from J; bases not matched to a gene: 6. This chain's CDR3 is CASSPWTGMNTEAFF. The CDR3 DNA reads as TGTGCCAGCAGCCCCTGGACAGGTATGAACACTGAAGCTTTCTTT. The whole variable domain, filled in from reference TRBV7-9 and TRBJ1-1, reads DTGVSQNPRHKITKRGQNVTFRCDPISEHNRLYWYRQTLGQGPEFLTYFQNEAQLEKSRLLSDRFSAERPKGSFSTLEIQRTEQGDSAMYLCASSPWTGMNTEAFFGQGTRLTVV.

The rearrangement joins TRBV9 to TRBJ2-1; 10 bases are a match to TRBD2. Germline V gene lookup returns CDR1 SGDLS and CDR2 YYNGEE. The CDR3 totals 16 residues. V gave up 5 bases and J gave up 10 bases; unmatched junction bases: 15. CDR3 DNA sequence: TGTGCCAGCAGGGAGCAGAGCGGGAGGGCCATCAAGGAGCAGTTCTTC. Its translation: CASREQSGRAIKEQFF.

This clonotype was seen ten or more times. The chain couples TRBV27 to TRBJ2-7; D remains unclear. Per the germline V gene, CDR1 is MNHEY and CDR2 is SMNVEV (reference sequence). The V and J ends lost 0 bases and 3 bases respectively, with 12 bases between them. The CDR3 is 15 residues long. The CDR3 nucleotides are TGTGCCAGCAGTTTATCGCCCGACCCCTTCTACGAGCAGTACTTC. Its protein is CASSLSPDPFYEQYF.

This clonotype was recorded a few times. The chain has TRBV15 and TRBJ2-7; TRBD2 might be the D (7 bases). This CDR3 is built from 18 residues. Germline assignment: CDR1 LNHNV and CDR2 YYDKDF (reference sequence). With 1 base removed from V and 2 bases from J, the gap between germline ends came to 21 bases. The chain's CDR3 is CATSRGSQGSGTPYEQYF. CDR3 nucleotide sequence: TGTGCCACCAGCAGAGGATCTCAGGGCAGCGGGACACCCTACGAGCAGTACTTC.

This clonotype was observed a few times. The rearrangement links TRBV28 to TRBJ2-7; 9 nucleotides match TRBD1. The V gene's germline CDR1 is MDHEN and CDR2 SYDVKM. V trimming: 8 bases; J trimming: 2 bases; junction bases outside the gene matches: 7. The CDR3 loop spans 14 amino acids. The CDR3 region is CASLTGGAPYEQYF. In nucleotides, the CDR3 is TGTGCCAGCCTTACAGGGGGCGCCCCCTACGAGCAGTACTTC. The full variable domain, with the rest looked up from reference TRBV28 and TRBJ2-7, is DVKVTQSSRYLVKRTGEKVFLECVQDMDHENMFWYRQDPGLGLRLIYFSYDVKMKEKGDIPEGYSVSREKKERFSLILESASTNQTSMYLCASLTGGAPYEQYFGPGTRLTVT.

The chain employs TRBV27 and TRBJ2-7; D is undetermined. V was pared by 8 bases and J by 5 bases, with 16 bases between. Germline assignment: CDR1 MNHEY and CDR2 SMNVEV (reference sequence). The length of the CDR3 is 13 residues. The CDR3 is CASGPSARDEQYF. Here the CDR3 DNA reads TGTGCCAGCGGACCATCGGCCCGGGACGAGCAGTACTTC.

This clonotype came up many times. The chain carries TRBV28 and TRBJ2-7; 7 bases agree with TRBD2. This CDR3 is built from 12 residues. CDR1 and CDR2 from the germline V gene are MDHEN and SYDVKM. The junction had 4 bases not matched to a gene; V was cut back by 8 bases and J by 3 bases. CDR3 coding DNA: TGTGCCAGCGGGGGGGAAGGCTACGAGCAGTACTTC. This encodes CASGGEGYEQYF. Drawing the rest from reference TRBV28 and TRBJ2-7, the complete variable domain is DVKVTQSSRYLVKRTGEKVFLECVQDMDHENMFWYRQDPGLGLRLIYFSYDVKMKEKGDIPEGYSVSREKKERFSLILESASTNQTSMYLCASGGEGYEQYFGPGTRLTVT.

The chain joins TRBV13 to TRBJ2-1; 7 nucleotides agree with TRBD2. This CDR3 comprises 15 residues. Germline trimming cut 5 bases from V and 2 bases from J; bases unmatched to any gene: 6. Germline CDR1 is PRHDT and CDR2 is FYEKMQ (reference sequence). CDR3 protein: CASSLLAAAYNEQFF. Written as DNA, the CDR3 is TGTGCCAGCAGCCTGCTAGCGGCCGCCTACAATGAGCAGTTCTTC. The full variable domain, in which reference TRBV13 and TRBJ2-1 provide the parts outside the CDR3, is AAGVIQSPRHLIKEKRETATLKCYPIPRHDTVYWYQQGPGQDPQFLISFYEKMQSDKGSIPDRFSAQQFSDYHSELNMSSLELGDSALYFCASSLLAAAYNEQFFGPGTRLTVL.

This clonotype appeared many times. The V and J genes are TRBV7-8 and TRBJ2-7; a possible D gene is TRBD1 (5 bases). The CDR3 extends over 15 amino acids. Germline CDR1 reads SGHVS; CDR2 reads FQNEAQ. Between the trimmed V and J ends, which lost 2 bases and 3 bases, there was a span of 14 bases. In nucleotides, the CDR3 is TGTGCCAGCAGCTTAATAACAGGAGTAGACTACGAGCAGTACTTC. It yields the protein CASSLITGVDYEQYF.